The next 29 T cell receptor beta chains were all read from a single sample in a study of CD8 T cells in Susac syndrome. After extraction with the RNeasy kit, about 0.45 to 1 ug of the RNA was reverse transcribed using random hexamers. Each CDR3 protein is one row after TCRdb ran MiXCR on the immunoSEQ multiplex PCR reads. Of some 77,000 distinct CDR3 sequences detected, 85% to 95% appear once; the ten largest clones hold about 0.14%. Sequenced: CD4+ T cells from PBMCs. The source of these receptors is a human donor with Susac syndrome.

V gene TRBV6-2 or TRBV6-3 combines with J gene TRBJ1-2; D is undetermined. Trimming took off 2 bases at V and 2 bases at J, with 9 bases between the two ends. Per the germline V gene, CDR1 is MNHEY and CDR2 is SVGEGT. The length of the CDR3 is 14 residues. The CDR3 DNA sequence: TGTGCCAGCAGTTACGTTGGTCTGAACTATGGCTACACCTTC. Translated, it gives CASSYVGLNYGYTF.

This chain links TRBV5-4 with TRBJ2-2; 7 bases match TRBD1. The CDR3 covers 15 residues. Trimming at V came to 4 bases and at J to 5 bases, leaving 8 bases not matched to a gene. Germline CDR1 reads SGHNT; CDR2 reads YYREEE (reference sequence). CDR3 nucleotides: TGTGCCAGCAGCATCCGGGACAGCAATACCGGGGAGCTGTTTTTT. Its protein is CASSIRDSNTGELFF.

V is TRBV5-1 and J is TRBJ2-3, with D hard to call. CDR3 length equals 13 residues. The V end was cut by 6 bases, the J end by 1 base, with 9 bases between. Germline CDR1 reads SGHRS; CDR2 reads YFSETQ. The CDR3 DNA reads TGCGCCAGCACGCAGAGCGGCACAGATACGCAGTATTTT. Its translation: CASTQSGTDTQYF.

The V and J genes are TRBV29-1 and TRBJ2-1, with 7 bases that match TRBD1. This CDR3 has 13 residues. The germline gives CDR1 SQVTM, CDR2 ANQGSEA. Trimming removed 7 bases from V and 8 bases from J; junction bases left unmatched: 11. The CDR3 bases are TGCAGCGGTCGGACAGGCCTATGGGATGAGCAGTTCTTC. This encodes CSGRTGLWDEQFF.

The chain has TRBV19 and TRBJ2-3, with D perhaps being TRBD1 or TRBD2 (5 bases each). Germline CDR1 is LNHDA and CDR2 is SQIVND (reference sequence). Trimming took off 6 bases at V and 0 bases at J, with 22 bases between the two ends. CDR3 size: 18 residues. This CDR3 is CASSPLYGTERSTDTQYF. The CDR3 DNA reads as TGTGCCAGTAGCCCACTCTATGGGACGGAGCGAAGCACAGATACGCAGTATTTT.

This rearrangement joins TRBV5-4 to TRBJ1-1; unclear D gene. Deletions cut 0 bases from V and 2 bases from J, with 5 bases between. Germline values: CDR1 SGHNT, CDR2 YYREEE (reference sequence). The length of the CDR3 is 13 residues. The CDR3 spells CASSLETNTEAFF. The CDR3 DNA sequence: TGTGCCAGCAGCTTGGAAACAAACACTGAAGCTTTCTTT.

This clonotype appeared a single time. This chain joins TRBV30 and TRBJ1-2; TRBD1 matches at 7 bases. The ends lost 3 bases at V and 6 bases at J; junction bases unmatched: 10. The CDR3 contains 14 residues. From germline, CDR1 is GTSNPN and CDR2 SVGIG (reference sequence). CDR3 residues: CAWRGTGTAHGYTF. CDR3 bases: TGTGCCTGGAGAGGGACTGGGACAGCGCATGGCTACACCTTC.

The V and J genes are TRBV18 and TRBJ2-1; 7 bases match TRBD1. This CDR3 region has 14 residues. Germline V gene data show CDR1 as KGHSH and CDR2 as LQKENI. V gave up 3 bases and J gave up 5 bases; unmatched junction bases: 4. CDR3 in amino acids: CASSPGQNHNEQFF. CDR3 nucleotides: TGTGCCAGCTCACCGGGACAGAATCACAATGAGCAGTTCTTC.

Concerning this clonotype itself: Mismatch with germline at one junction end may stem from a read error. The chain uses TRBV11-3 and TRBJ2-3; 12 bases are shared with TRBD2. CDR3 length: 12 amino acids. Germline CDR1 is SGHNT and CDR2 is YENEEA. CDR3 in amino acids: CASSFGTSGPFF. The CDR3 nucleotides are TGTGCCAGCAGCTTTGGGACTAGCGGGCCCTTTTTT.

This clonotype was picked up one time. This rearrangement joins TRBV7-9 to TRBJ1-2, with a tentative D call TRBD1 (6 bases). Germline V gene sequence: CDR1 SEHNR, CDR2 FQNEAQ (reference sequence). The ends were cut back, 5 bases at V and 1 base at J, with 17 bases in the middle. The CDR3 has 16 residues. The CDR3 nucleotides read TGTGCCAGCAGCCCACTTCGACAGGCCATTAACTATGGCTACACCTTC. It translates to CASSPLRQAINYGYTF.

The count of this clonotype is one. The J gene is TRBJ2-3, the V gene TRBV6-4, with 11 nucleotides matching TRBD2. Germline loops: CDR1 MRHNA, CDR2 SNTAGT. J was trimmed by 6 bases and V by 0 bases; bases with no gene match: 2. CDR3 length: 15 amino acids. The CDR3 DNA reads as TGTGCCAGCAGTGACTCTAGCGGGGGGGCCGATACGCAGTATTTT. Protein product: CASSDSSGGADTQYF.

The chain couples TRBV10-2 to TRBJ2-3; 9 bases match TRBD2. Germline trimming cut 10 bases from V and 4 bases from J; bases unmatched to any gene: 12. The CDR3 runs 15 residues. Germline CDR1 WSHSY, CDR2 SAAADI. The chain's CDR3 is CATKPRLAVPDTQYF. The DNA of the CDR3 is TGCGCCACCAAACCACGACTAGCGGTTCCAGATACGCAGTATTTT.

This chain connects TRBV5-1 to TRBJ2-7, with 11 bases identical to TRBD2. From germline, CDR1 is SGHRS and CDR2 YFSETQ. This CDR3 spans 14 amino acids. Trimming removed 2 bases from V and 5 bases from J; junction bases left unmatched: 3. CDR3 sequence reads: CASSFSGGAHEQYF. The CDR3, as DNA: TGCGCCAGCAGCTTTAGCGGGGGGGCGCACGAGCAGTACTTC. The full variable domain, rest sourced from reference TRBV5-1 and TRBJ2-7, is KAGVTQTPRYLIKTRGQQVTLSCSPISGHRSVSWYQQTPGQGLQFLFEYFSETQRNKGNFPGRFSGRQFSNSRSEMNVSTLELGDSALYLCASSFSGGAHEQYFGPGTRLTVT.

This clonotype was recorded once. The chain recombines TRBV4-3 with TRBJ1-1, with 12 bases fitting TRBD1. Germline V gene sequence: CDR1 LGHNA, CDR2 YSLEER. Unmatched junction bases numbered 4, after V lost 3 bases and J lost 2 bases. The CDR3 sequence is 16 residues long. The CDR3 spells CASSQGDRGLNTEAFF. In DNA, the CDR3 is TGCGCCAGCAGCCAGGGGGACAGGGGGCTCAACACTGAAGCTTTCTTT.

This chain connects TRBV10-3 to TRBJ2-7, with 9 bases that match TRBD1. CDR3 length: 16 amino acids. V lost 3 bases to trimming and J lost 5 bases; unmatched junction nucleotides: 11. Germline assignment: CDR1 ENHRY and CDR2 SYGVKD. CDR3 amino acids: CAISDRGGQGLNEQYF. The CDR3 DNA follows: TGTGCCATCAGTGATCGCGGCGGACAGGGGTTAAACGAGCAGTACTTC.

Written as DNA, the CDR3 is TGCGCCAGCAGCCAAGGTCCGGAACGGGGGGCCGACACCGGGGAGCTGTTTTTT. The encoded protein is CASSQGPERGADTGELFF. This chain joins TRBV4-3 and TRBJ2-2, with D perhaps matching TRBD2 (7 bases). The CDR3 totals 18 residues. V was pared by 1 base and J by 3 bases, with 18 bases between. Germline V CDR1 and CDR2: LGHNA, YSLEER.

The rearrangement uses TRBV2 and TRBJ2-7, with D unclear. The CDR3 has 12 amino acids. Trimming removed 9 bases from V and 2 bases from J, with 11 bases in between. CDR1 and CDR2 from the germline V gene are SNHLY and FYNNEI. The CDR3 coding sequence is TGTGCCAGTCGTGACGATACCTACGAGCAGTACTTC. Protein: CASRDDTYEQYF.

The V and J genes are TRBV6-1 and TRBJ2-5, with TRBD2 matching over 8 bases. V lost 3 bases and J lost 5; bases outside the gene matches: 8. The CDR3 is made up of 15 amino acids. Germline CDR1 reads MNHNS; CDR2 reads SASEGT. The DNA for the CDR3 is TGTGCCAGCAGTGAGCCGGGACTAGGTGAGGAGACCCAGTACTTC. It specifies CASSEPGLGEETQYF.

The gene calls are TRBV6-6 and TRBJ1-1; TRBD1 is a possible D gene (5 bases). CDR1 MNHNY and CDR2 SVGAGI come from the germline V gene (reference sequence). CDR3 size: 14 residues. V dropped 7 bases and J dropped 7 bases, with 19 bases sitting between them. For the CDR3, the DNA is TGTGCCAGCACCCGTAACAGGCGATCCTTTGAAGCTTTCTTT. Protein sequence: CASTRNRRSFEAFF.

J is TRBJ2-7 and V is TRBV5-1, with D hard to call. The CDR3 extends over 14 amino acids. The V and J ends lost 1 base and 0 bases respectively, with 8 bases between them. The germline CDR1 and CDR2 sequences are SGHRS and YFSETQ. The CDR3 sequence is CASSLQASSYEQYF. DNA of the CDR3: TGCGCCAGCAGCTTGCAGGCCAGCTCCTACGAGCAGTACTTC.

CDR3 bases: TGTGCCAGCAGTGTGCCGACCACAGATACGCAGTATTTT. Translated: CASSVPTTDTQYF. The chain employs TRBV28 and TRBJ2-3; D unresolved. The germline gives CDR1 MDHEN, CDR2 SYDVKM. Trimming took off 5 bases at V and 2 bases at J, with 8 bases between the two ends. There are 13 residues in the CDR3.

The V gene is TRBV12-3 or TRBV12-4, the J gene TRBJ2-1; TRBD1 matches at 7 bases. The trim removed 7 bases at V and 12 bases at J, leaving 9 bases unmatched. This CDR3 region has 12 residues. The CDR3 DNA is TGTGCCAGCAATTTGGGACAGTCAACGCAGTTCTTC. As protein: CASNLGQSTQFF.

The J gene is TRBJ2-5, the V gene TRBV5-1, with 9 bases lining up with TRBD2. This CDR3 region has 18 residues. V dropped 4 bases and J dropped 5; count of bases not matched to a gene: 18. Per germline, CDR1 SGHRS and CDR2 YFSETQ. As DNA, the CDR3 is TGCGCCAGCAGCCTCGTTTCGAGGGCTAGCGGGGTAGAGGAGACCCAGTACTTC. This sequence encodes CASSLVSRASGVEETQYF.

This chain connects TRBV12-3 or TRBV12-4 to TRBJ2-1; 7 bases line up with TRBD1. Trimming at V came to 3 bases and at J to 0 bases, leaving 2 bases not matched to a gene. This CDR3 is built from 15 residues. CDR3 coding DNA: TGTGCCAGCAGTTTCGGGACAGCCTCCTACAATGAGCAGTTCTTC. As protein: CASSFGTASYNEQFF.

This clonotype was detected only a few times. V and J are TRBV11-2 and TRBJ1-6, with D hard to call. CDR3 length equals 15 residues. CDR1 is SGHAT, CDR2 FQNNGV, per germline. V was clipped by 0 bases and J by 6 bases, with 9 bases between them. This chain's CDR3 is CASSLEWPGNSPLHF. CDR3 nucleotide sequence: TGTGCCAGCAGCTTAGAATGGCCCGGTAATTCACCCCTCCACTTT.

The DNA of the CDR3 is TGTGCCAGCAGTTACCTCCACTTCAGGAGGAGGAATCAGCCCCAGCATTTT. Its protein product is CASSYLHFRRRNQPQHF. The chain joins TRBV6-2 or TRBV6-3 to TRBJ1-5; the D is unclear. CDR3 size: 17 residues. Trimming removed 2 bases at V and 4 bases at J, with 18 bases between. Germline V CDR1 and CDR2: MNHEY, SVGEGT.

CDR3 residues: CASSLELETQYF. The CDR3 nucleotides read TGCGCCAGCAGCTTGGAGCTAGAGACCCAGTACTTC. The chain couples TRBV5-1 to TRBJ2-5, with D hard to call. The V gene's germline CDR1 is SGHRS and CDR2 YFSETQ. V was shortened by 0 bases and J by 4 bases, with 4 bases between the two germline ends. The CDR3 consists of 12 residues.

This chain links TRBV7-8 with TRBJ2-7, with D perhaps TRBD2 (7 bases). This CDR3 spans 13 amino acids. Trimming pared 5 bases from V and 5 bases from J, leaving 13 bases between. Germline CDR1 SGHVS, CDR2 FQNEAQ. CDR3 residues: CASSPGGRNEQYF. CDR3 sequence (DNA): TGTGCCAGCAGCCCGGGGGGCAGAAACGAGCAGTACTTC. Looking up the rest from reference TRBV7-8 and TRBJ2-7 gives the full variable domain: GAGVSQSPRYKVAKRGQDVALRCDPISGHVSLFWYQQALGQGPEFLTYFQNEAQLDKSGLPSDRFFAERPEGSVSTLKIQRTQQEDSAVYLCASSPGGRNEQYFGPGTRLTVT.

The rearrangement links TRBV12-3 or TRBV12-4 to TRBJ2-5; 8 nucleotides line up with TRBD1. The V gene end was trimmed by 5 bases and the J gene end by 1 base; junction bases not matched to a gene: 6. The CDR3 length is 15 residues. The DNA for the CDR3 is TGTGCCAGCAGTCACTACAGGGGGACCCAAGAGACCCAGTACTTC. Amino acids: CASSHYRGTQETQYF.